The present TCR beta chain was sequenced within a study of T cell responses to AZD1222 COVID-19 vaccine. The CDR3 consists of 12 residues. Germline lookup yields CDR1 WNHNN and CDR2 SYGVQD (reference sequence). With 9 bases clipped from V and 5 bases from J, the junction kept 4 bases outside the gene matches. Assay used: immunoSEQ multiplex PCR; TCRdb lists only in-frame clones, some missing. Among 100,000 to 150,000 clones listed, about 89% were seen once. V usage is TRBV10-1 and J usage is TRBJ1-5, with 7 bases matching TRBD1. The clonotype comes from an adult in good health. The sample in question was peripheral blood, obtained on day 0 of AZD1222 vaccination. This CDR3 reads CASSGGDQPQHF. As DNA, the CDR3 is TGCGCCAGTTCAGGGGGAGATCAGCCCCAGCATTTT.